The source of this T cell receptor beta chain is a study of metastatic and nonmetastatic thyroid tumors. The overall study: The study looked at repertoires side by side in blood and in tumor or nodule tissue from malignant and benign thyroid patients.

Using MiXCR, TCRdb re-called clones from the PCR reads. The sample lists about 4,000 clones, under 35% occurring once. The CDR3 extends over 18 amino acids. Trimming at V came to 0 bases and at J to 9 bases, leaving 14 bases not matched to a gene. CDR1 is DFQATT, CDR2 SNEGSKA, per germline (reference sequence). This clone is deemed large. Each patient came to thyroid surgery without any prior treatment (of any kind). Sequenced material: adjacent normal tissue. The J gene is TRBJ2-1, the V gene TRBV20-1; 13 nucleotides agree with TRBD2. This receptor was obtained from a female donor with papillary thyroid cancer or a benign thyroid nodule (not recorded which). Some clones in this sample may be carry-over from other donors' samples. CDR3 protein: CSARDSDLLAGGPGEQFF. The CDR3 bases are TGCAGTGCTAGAGATTCCGATCTACTAGCGGGAGGGCCCGGTGAGCAGTTCTTC.